This TCR beta chain emerged from a study of beta chain features in type 1 diabetes (dated by TCRdb to the late 2010s). Regarding the study in general: No differences in mean age, gender distribution, total cell number or subset yield were found between patients and healthy donors. A total of about 100 million sorted cells were examined across all samples, and RNA yield correlated strongly with the number of cells per subset. The study compared TCRB repertoires of sorted circulating CD4+ T cell subsets between recently diagnosed type 1 diabetes patients and matched healthy donors. Whereas all 30 or so donors provided naive and central memory subsets, regulatory and stem cell-like memory subsets were isolated from just 8 patients and roughly eight healthy donors. Overall study outcomes, separate from this receptor: HLA sub-analyses involved small numbers of individuals, so any influence of HLA type on TCRB rearrangement remained unresolved. PCR may preferentially amplify shorter templates, but because patient and control samples were amplified and corrected together, any resulting skew would affect both groups equally. Naive, central memory and regulatory TCRB repertoires appeared to be more alike among patients than among healthy donors. At VDJ recombination sites, type 1 diabetes patients had fewer insertions and more deleted nucleotides, which implies abnormalities in thymic rearrangement. A moderate but significant shortening of TCRB CDR3 length was observed in type 1 diabetes patients in all four CD4+ subsets. Because cDNA rather than genomic DNA was sequenced, highly expressing activated cells could have been over-represented, although no difference in activation and CD3 levels was found between groups.

Relative to germline, V is 0 bases shorter and J is 5 bases shorter, with 8 bases between their ends. The germline V gene (reference sequence) yields GTSNPN for CDR1 and SVGIG for CDR2. The CDR3 sequence holds 13 residues, the cysteine and phenylalanine included. Left in the record is the CDR3 DNA by itself, 39 bases read in frame from the first base. Each donor gave one peripheral blood draw, averaging roughly 120 mL, which was collected into heparinised tubes. A BD FACSAria II was used to sort naive, central memory, regulatory and stem cell-like memory CD4+ T cells with a panel that included CD45RO, CCR7, CD25, CD127, CD95 and CD27. Purity was above 98% for every sorted population. PBMCs were isolated immediately by Lymphoprep density gradient centrifugation and stained directly without culture. So that batch effects would be minimized, each experiment stained and sorted samples in pairs, pairing one healthy donor with one patient.

This clone was detected a few times. Its specific antigen is unknown. No base-level quality is on record; no much larger clone is a single base apart. All of the isolated RNA was reverse transcribed with the High Capacity cDNA Reverse Transcription Kit, so expressed TCRB transcripts were sequenced. Deep immunoSEQ sequencing was applied to naive, central memory and regulatory T cell samples, giving an average of approximately 4 million total reads per sample. After sorted cells were lysed in RLT buffer, RNA was extracted with DNase-treated RNeasy Micro or Mini kits, with the choice depending on cell number. Each cell subset was processed separately to prevent cross-contamination, with patient and healthy donor samples processed together. Using the immunoSEQ multiplex PCR, TCRB sequences were amplified from cDNA into 87-bp fragments spanning the CDR3 region. The amplicons were sequenced using the Illumina HiSeq platform. Concerning the study's data processing: Synthetic template baselines were used to correct PCR bias computationally, reads within Hamming distance 2 were collapsed together, and singletons that could not be merged were discarded. Reads were aligned against IMGT so that V, D and J genes, CDR3 length and insertions or deletions at six rearrangement sites could be assigned. Within each subset, clonotype counts were normalized to sorted cell number, after which true diversity and Gini coefficients were computed with the tcR R package. The overlap coefficient, calculated on TCRB nucleotide sequences, was used to quantify repertoire sharing. Out-of-frame TCRB sequences from naive cells were analyzed to stand in for the pre-selection repertoire. TCRdb took over this immuneACCESS table, retaining in-frame rearrangements with V and J assigned. Such tables are incomplete; in checked studies, under half of the missing clones stem from an unresolved V gene, and the remainder is unexplained. The V and J calls and clone size are taken from that table; D and trimming were inferred from the DNA. The sample data list some 410,000 clones, and approximately 15% of these were observed just once. The ten largest clones capture roughly 0.04% of the sample.

The receptor comes from a man aged 25-45 years in good health. The source material was naive CD4+ T cells from blood. In light of the paper, this sample's cell subset or site label describes: true naive CD4+ T cells. The V and J segments used are TRBV30 and TRBJ1-5, with the D gene not confidently named. The sequenced DNA: TGTGCCTGGAGTGTTTTCGGGGATCAGCCCCAGCATTTT. Its amino acids are CAWSVFGDQPQHF.